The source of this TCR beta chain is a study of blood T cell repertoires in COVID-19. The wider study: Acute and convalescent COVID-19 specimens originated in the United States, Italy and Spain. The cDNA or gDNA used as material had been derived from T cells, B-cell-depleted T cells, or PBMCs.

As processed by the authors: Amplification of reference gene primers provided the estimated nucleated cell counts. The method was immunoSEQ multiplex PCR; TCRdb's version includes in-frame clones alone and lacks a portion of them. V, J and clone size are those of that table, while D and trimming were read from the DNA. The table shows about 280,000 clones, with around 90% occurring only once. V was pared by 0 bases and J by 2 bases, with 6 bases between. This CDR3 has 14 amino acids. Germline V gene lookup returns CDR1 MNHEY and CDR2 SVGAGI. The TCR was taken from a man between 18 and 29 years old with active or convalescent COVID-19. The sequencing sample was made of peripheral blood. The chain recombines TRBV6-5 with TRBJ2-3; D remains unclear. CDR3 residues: CASSYSTFTDTQYF. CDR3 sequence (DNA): TGTGCCAGCAGTTACTCGACTTTCACAGATACGCAGTATTTT.